This section outlines one T cell receptor (beta chain) sequence together with its context. This record belongs to a study of shared clonotypes between healthy human individuals. Study context: Per donor, CD8 memory used one plate, CD8 naive used two, CD4 memory used three and CD4 naive used three.

Measured with immunoSEQ multiplex PCR; TCRdb has only the in-frame clones, and not every one. The sample lists about 230,000 clones; under 80% were seen once. The V and J ends lost 5 bases and 4 bases respectively, with 18 bases between them. From germline, CDR1 is SQVTM and CDR2 ANQGSEA. The CDR3 has 15 amino acids. The receptor was derived from a man between 25 and 39 years old in good health. Material: memory CD4+ T cells sorted from blood. Subset defined: CD45RA-negative fraction. The chain has TRBV29-1 and TRBJ2-1, with a weak D call TRBD2 (6 bases). As DNA, the CDR3 is TGCAGCGTTACCTTGGGTAGCGGTAGGTACAATGAGCAGTTCTTC. It translates to CSVTLGSGRYNEQFF.